The next 9 T cell receptor beta chains were all read from a single sample in a study of blood T cell repertoires in COVID-19. Produced via immunoSEQ multiplex PCR; TCRdb's table is partial and in-frame only. The sample lists 150,000 to 200,000 clones; about 80% were seen once. The sequenced sample was peripheral blood. These TCRs come from a woman of 80 years or more with acute or convalescent COVID-19.

The chain recombines TRBV5-6 with TRBJ1-6; 9 nucleotides agree with TRBD1. CDR1 and CDR2 from the germline V gene are SGHDT and YYEEEE. V dropped 3 bases and J dropped 8; count of bases not matched to a gene: 12. The CDR3 loop spans 17 amino acids. CDR3 in amino acids: CASSSRIPGQGDSPLHF. The CDR3 DNA sequence: TGTGCCAGCAGCTCCAGGATCCCGGGACAGGGTGATTCACCCCTCCACTTT.

V is TRBV2 and J is TRBJ1-3; 7 bases line up with TRBD1. V gave up 5 bases and J gave up 0 bases; unmatched junction bases: 10. The CDR3 loop spans 17 amino acids. Germline V gene sequence: CDR1 SNHLY, CDR2 FYNNEI. In nucleotides, the CDR3 is TGTGCCAGCAGTACCGACATAGGGACAGCCTCTGGAAACACCATATATTTT. Its protein is CASSTDIGTASGNTIYF. Drawing the rest from reference TRBV2 and TRBJ1-3, the complete variable domain is EPEVTQTPSHQVTQMGQEVILRCVPISNHLYFYWYRQILGQKVEFLVSFYNNEISEKSEIFDDQFSVERPDGSNFTLKIRSTKLEDSAMYFCASSTDIGTASGNTIYFGEGSWLTVV.

This sequence joins TRBV7-2 and TRBJ2-3, with D possibly matching TRBD2 (5 bases). V gave up 1 base and J gave up 0 bases, with 8 bases separating them. The CDR3 contains 15 residues. CDR1 is SGHTA, CDR2 FQGNSA, per germline. CDR3 loop: CASSLVGSSTDTQYF. The CDR3 bases are TGTGCCAGCAGCTTAGTTGGGAGTAGCACAGATACGCAGTATTTT.

The chain has TRBV5-1 and TRBJ2-3; a possible D gene is TRBD1 (5 bases). Trimming cost V 3 bases and J 5 bases, with 10 bases left between them. The length of the CDR3 is 13 residues. Germline V CDR1 and CDR2: SGHRS, YFSETQ. The CDR3 loop reads CASSSGQLDTQYF. The CDR3 region has the DNA TGCGCCAGCAGCTCCGGACAACTAGATACGCAGTATTTT.

This clone was observed a handful of times. The chain combines TRBV5-5 with TRBJ2-7, with unresolved D. Trimming took 4 bases from V and 2 from J, leaving 10 bases between them. The CDR3 covers 13 residues. CDR1 and CDR2 from the germline V gene are SGHKS and YYEKEE (reference sequence). The CDR3 region has the DNA TGTGCCAGCAGCCTGAGACAACCCTACGAGCAGTACTTC. This sequence encodes CASSLRQPYEQYF.

The chain combines TRBV4-1 with TRBJ1-2; 9 positions agree with TRBD1. With 0 bases clipped from V and 5 bases from J, the junction kept 4 bases outside the gene matches. The CDR3 spans 15 residues. Looked up from germline, CDR1 is MGHRA and CDR2 is YSYEKL. The CDR3 coding sequence is TGCGCCAGCAGCCAAGAGGGAGGACAGGGGTATGGCTACACCTTC. Translating gives CASSQEGGQGYGYTF.

J is TRBJ2-1 and V is TRBV19; 7 nucleotides align to TRBD2. The germline V gene has CDR1 LNHDA and CDR2 SQIVND (reference sequence). V was pared by 4 bases and J by 7 bases, with 7 bases of the junction left unmatched. CDR3 size: 14 residues. The CDR3 sequence: CASSTTTSWNEQFF. The CDR3 region has the DNA TGTGCCAGTAGTACAACGACTAGCTGGAATGAGCAGTTCTTC.

V gene TRBV5-6 combines with J gene TRBJ2-3, with TRBD2 matching 10 bases. Unmatched junction bases numbered 6, after V lost 3 bases and J lost 5 bases. The germline gives CDR1 SGHDT, CDR2 YYEEEE. The CDR3 runs to 15 residues. This CDR3 reads CASSYLAGEKDTQYF. CDR3 nucleotide sequence: TGTGCCAGCAGCTACCTAGCGGGAGAGAAAGATACGCAGTATTTT.

The chain employs TRBV28 and TRBJ1-4, with 8 bases lining up with TRBD1. CDR1 is MDHEN, CDR2 SYDVKM, per germline. CDR3 length: 15 residues. The V segment lost 3 bases and the J segment 7 bases; nucleotides outside the gene matches: 7. The CDR3: CASSFLGQGGEKLFF. CDR3 DNA sequence: TGTGCCAGCAGTTTCTTAGGACAGGGCGGTGAAAAACTGTTTTTT.